This TCR beta chain stems from a study of T cell responses to AZD1222 COVID-19 vaccine. Study-wide findings and caveats: White British people made up most donors, females outnumbered males, and clonal diversity was possibly underestimated.

Repertoires were generated with immunoSEQ multiplex PCR, while TCRdb's copy carries only in-frame clones and drops some. The table has some 150,000 clones, 75% to 90% seen once. From germline, CDR1 is LNHDA and CDR2 SQIVND (reference sequence). The CDR3 runs to 15 residues. With 5 bases clipped from V and 0 bases from J, the junction kept 5 bases outside the gene matches. As for this clone: Its specificity is unknown.

This receptor was obtained from an adult who received the AZD1222 COVID-19 vaccine. The V call is TRBV19, the J call TRBJ2-3; 7 nucleotides agree with TRBD1. Source: peripheral blood, taken 28 days after the second AZD1222 dose. In DNA, the CDR3 is TGTGCCAGTAGTTACAGGGGAGTTAGCACAGATACGCAGTATTTT. Translated: CASSYRGVSTDTQYF.